This TCR beta chain was sequenced in a study of blood T cells in healthy people across ages. V lost 5 bases, J lost 8 bases, and 16 bases lay in between. CDR3 length equals 14 residues. The use of a sample-barcoded 5' primer and a J-beta primer mix characterized a second PCR of roughly 7 to 11 cycles. MiXCR, applied by TCRdb to the 5' RACE reads, yields one record per CDR3 protein. This table holds more than 1,400,000 distinct CDR3 sequences, 42% found once. Specimen: blood. The V call is TRBV12-3 or TRBV12-4, the J call TRBJ2-1; tentatively, D is TRBD2 (7 bases). This clonotype was sampled from a woman aged 18-35 years in good health. This CDR3 reads CASSAGAWWYEQFF. The CDR3 nucleotides read TGTGCCAGCAGTGCGGGGGCCTGGTGGTATGAGCAGTTCTTC.